A single sample is the source of the 3 T cell receptor beta chains below, sequenced in a study of T-cell reconstitution after alpha-beta-depleted transplantation in children. Researchers prepared the TCRbeta library using unique molecular identifiers, the study reports. Each CDR3 protein is one row after TCRdb ran MiXCR on the PCR reads. The profile shows around 450,000 distinct CDR3 sequences, about 11% of them singletons. The sequencing here drew on PBMCs, taken before TCRalphabeta/CD19-depleted stem cell transplant. The receptors derive from a child aged 2 to 15 with inherited bone marrow failure, due to receive a stem cell transplant.

This clonotype is a singleton in its sample. A much more abundant neighbour one base away suggests this may be a read error. Here the CDR3 DNA reads TGTGCCAGCAGCTTTCTAGGCGATAGGGGGACTAGCGCCGACAATGAGCAGTTCTTC. Amino acid sequence: CASSFLGDRGTSADNEQFF. This chain uses TRBV11-2 with TRBJ2-1; 10 bases are a match to TRBD2. Germline V gene lookup returns CDR1 SGHAT and CDR2 FQNNGV. V trimming: 3 bases; J trimming: 5 bases; junction bases outside the gene matches: 16. CDR3 size: 19 residues.

The table lists this clonotype with a few counts. This rearrangement joins TRBV7-9 to TRBJ2-1; 9 nucleotides agree with TRBD1. The CDR3 totals 15 residues. The V gene end was trimmed by 3 bases and the J gene end by 3 bases; junction bases not matched to a gene: 3. Germline CDR1 is SEHNR and CDR2 is FQNEAQ (reference sequence). In nucleotides, the CDR3 is TGTGCCAGCAGCTTCGGGACAGGGTTCTACAATGAGCAGTTCTTC. Translation: CASSFGTGFYNEQFF. Looking up the rest from reference TRBV7-9 and TRBJ2-1 gives the full variable domain: DTGVSQNPRHKITKRGQNVTFRCDPISEHNRLYWYRQTLGQGPEFLTYFQNEAQLEKSRLLSDRFSAERPKGSFSTLEIQRTEQGDSAMYLCASSFGTGFYNEQFFGPGTRLTVL.

Comment on this clonotype: A much larger clone sits a single nucleotide away, making a read error possible. Because the CDR3 is missing its conserved closing phenylalanine or tryptophan, this is likely a read error. This chain links TRBV12-3 or TRBV12-4 with TRBJ2-2; D is possibly TRBD2 (5 bases). V lost 8 bases to trimming and J lost 6 bases, with 16 bases between them. CDR3 length equals 14 residues. The CDR3 nucleotides are TGTGCCAGCCACGCGACTAACCAACCCGGGGAGCTGTTTATT. Residues: CASHATNQPGELFI.